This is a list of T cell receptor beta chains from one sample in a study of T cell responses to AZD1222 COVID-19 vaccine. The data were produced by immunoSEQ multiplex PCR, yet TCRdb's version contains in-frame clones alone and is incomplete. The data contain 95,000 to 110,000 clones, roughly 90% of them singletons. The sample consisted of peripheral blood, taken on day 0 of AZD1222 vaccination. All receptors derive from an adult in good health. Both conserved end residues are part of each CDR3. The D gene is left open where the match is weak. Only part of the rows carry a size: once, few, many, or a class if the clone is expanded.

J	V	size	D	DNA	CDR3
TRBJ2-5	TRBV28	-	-	TGTGCCAGCAGTTTAGGGACACAAGAGACCCAGTACTTC	CASSLGTQETQYF
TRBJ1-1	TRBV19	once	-	TGTGCCAGTAGTATATTTCTTACAGCGAACACTGAAGCTTTCTTT	CASSIFLTANTEAFF
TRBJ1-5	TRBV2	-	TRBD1	TGTGCCAGCAGTTTCCGGGACAGAAATCAGCCCCAGCATTTT	CASSFRDRNQPQHF
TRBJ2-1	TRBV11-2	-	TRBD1	TGTGCCAGCAGCCGGGGACCGGGACAGTCATACAATGAGCAGTTCTTC	CASSRGPGQSYNEQFF
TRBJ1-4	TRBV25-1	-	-	TGTGCCAGCAGTGTACAGCCGGGCGCAACTAATGAAAAACTGTTTTTT	CASSVQPGATNEKLFF
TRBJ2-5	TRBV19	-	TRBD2	TGTGCCAGTAAGGGGAAGCGGGACTATAGGGAGACCCAGTACTTC	CASKGKRDYRETQYF
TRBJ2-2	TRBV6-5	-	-	TGTGCCAGCAGTTACTGGTCAGCCAACACCGGGGAGCTGTTTTTT	CASSYWSANTGELFF
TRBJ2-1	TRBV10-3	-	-	TGTGCCATCGGTAGAGGTGGCAATTACAATGAGCAGTTCTTC	CAIGRGGNYNEQFF
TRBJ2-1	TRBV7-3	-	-	TGTGCCAGCAGCTTAACCGATGCGAGGGGAACCTACAATGAGCAGTTCTTC	CASSLTDARGTYNEQFF
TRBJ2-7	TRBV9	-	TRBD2	TGTGCCAGCAGCGAAACTTTAGCGGGAGGTTCCTACGAGCAGTACTTC	CASSETLAGGSYEQYF
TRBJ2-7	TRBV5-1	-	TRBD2	TGCGCCAGCAGCTTGGAAGGTAGCGGGAAAGCCGAGCAGTACTTC	CASSLEGSGKAEQYF
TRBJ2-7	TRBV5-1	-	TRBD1	TGCGCCAGCTCTCCGTCTTGGACAGGATACGAGCAGTACTTC	CASSPSWTGYEQYF
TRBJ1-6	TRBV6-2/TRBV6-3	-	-	TGTGCCAGCAGTTACTCGCCGGGAAGTTATTCACCCCTCCACTTT	CASSYSPGSYSPLHF
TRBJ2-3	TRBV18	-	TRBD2	TGTGCCAGCTCACCACCGGGACTAGCGGGAGATGGTTCAGATACGCAGTATTTT	CASSPPGLAGDGSDTQYF
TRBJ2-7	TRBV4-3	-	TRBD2	TGCGCCAGCAGCCAAGATGGGTGGGAGGGGCAGTACTTC	CASSQDGWEGQYF
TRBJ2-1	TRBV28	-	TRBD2	TGTGCCAGCAGGGGTACCACTCGCGGGAGGAGCTCCTACAATGAGCAGTTCTTC	CASRGTTRGRSSYNEQFF
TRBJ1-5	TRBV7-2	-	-	TGTGCCAGCAGCTTAATCGCTTCGGGTCAGCCCCAGCATTTT	CASSLIASGQPQHF
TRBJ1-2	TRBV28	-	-	TGTGCCAGCATGCGGCTAGCTAACTATGGCTACACCTTC	CASMRLANYGYTF
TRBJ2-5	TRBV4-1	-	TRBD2	TGCGCCAGCAGCCAGACCCGAGCGGGAGGGACCCAAGAGACCCAGTACTTC	CASSQTRAGGTQETQYF
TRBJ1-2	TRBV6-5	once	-	TGTGCCAGCAGCGGCAGTTCATATGGCTACACCTTC	CASSGSSYGYTF
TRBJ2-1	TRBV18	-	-	TGTGCCAGCGCATTCTCCTACAATGAGCAGTTCTTC	CASAFSYNEQFF
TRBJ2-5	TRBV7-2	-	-	TGTGCCAGCAGCCCGTCTTGGGGGGAAGAGACCCAGTACTTC	CASSPSWGEETQYF
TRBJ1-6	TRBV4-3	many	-	TGCGCCAGCAGCCAAGACCTTACTGGGACCCATAATTCACCCCTCCACTTT	CASSQDLTGTHNSPLHF
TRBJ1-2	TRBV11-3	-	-	TGTGCCAGCAGCTTCGGGCTAGCGGGTGGCTACACCTTC	CASSFGLAGGYTF
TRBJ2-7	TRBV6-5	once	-	TGTGCCAGCAGTTACACGGGCGGGGATTCCTACGAGCAGTACTTC	CASSYTGGDSYEQYF
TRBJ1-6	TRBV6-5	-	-	TGTGCCAGCAGGGGGGACCGGGGGACCCACTTT	CASRGDRGTHF
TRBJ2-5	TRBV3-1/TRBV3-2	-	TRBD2	TGTGCCAGCAGCCAAGGGACTAGCGGGAGTGTGGAGACCCAGTACTTC	CASSQGTSGSVETQYF
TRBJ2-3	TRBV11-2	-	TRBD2	TGTGCCAGCAGCCCGCGGGGGACTAGGCCAGATACGCAGTATTTT	CASSPRGTRPDTQYF
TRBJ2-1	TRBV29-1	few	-	TGCAGCGTCGACAGGGGACGAACTAGCGATGAGCAGTTCTTC	CSVDRGRTSDEQFF
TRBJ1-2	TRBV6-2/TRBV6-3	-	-	TGTGCCAGCAGTTACTCTGCTGGGGGGGTCGGCTATGGCTACACCTTC	CASSYSAGGVGYGYTF
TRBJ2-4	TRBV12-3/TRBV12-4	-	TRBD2	TGTGCCAGCAGTTTCGGGGGGAACATTCAGTACTTC	CASSFGGNIQYF
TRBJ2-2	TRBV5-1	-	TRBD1	TGCGCCAGCAGCTTGGCCGGGACAGGGTCGACCGGGGAGCTGTTTTTT	CASSLAGTGSTGELFF
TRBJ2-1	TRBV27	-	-	TGTGCCAGCAGTTCCCCTCGCGGGATGGGGTACAATGAGCAGTTCTTC	CASSSPRGMGYNEQFF
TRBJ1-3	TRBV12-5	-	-	TGTGCTAGTGGTGCAAGCACCATATATTTT	CASGASTIYF
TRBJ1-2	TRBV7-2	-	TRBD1	TGTGCCAGCAGCTTCCCCGGGACAGGGCCAAGGGGCTATGGCTACACCTTC	CASSFPGTGPRGYGYTF
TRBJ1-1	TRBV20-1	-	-	TGCAGTGCTATGGCCACTGAAGCTTTCTTT	CSAMATEAFF
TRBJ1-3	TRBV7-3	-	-	TGTGCCAGCAGGGGTTTTGGAAACACCATATATTTT	CASRGFGNTIYF
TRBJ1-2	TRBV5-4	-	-	TGTGCCAGCAGCCAGGGAGCCTATAACTATGGCTACACCTTC	CASSQGAYNYGYTF
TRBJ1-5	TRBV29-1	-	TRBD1	TGCAGCGTTGAAGGACAGGGCGGTCAGCCCCAGCATTTT	CSVEGQGGQPQHF
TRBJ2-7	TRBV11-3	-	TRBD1	TGTGCCAGCAGCTTAGATACTTTACAGGGGAGCTCCTACGAGCAGTACTTC	CASSLDTLQGSSYEQYF
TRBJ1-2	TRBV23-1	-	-	TGCGCCGGGCCCGGTTCAGTCTATGGCTACACCTTC	CAGPGSVYGYTF
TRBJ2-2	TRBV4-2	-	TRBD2	TGTGCCAGCAGGGGACTAGCGGGAGAGGGTACCGGGGAGCTGTTTTTT	CASRGLAGEGTGELFF
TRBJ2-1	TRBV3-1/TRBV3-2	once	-	TGTGCCAGCAGCCGAATCCCCGGGACACATTACAATGAGCAGTTCTTC	CASSRIPGTHYNEQFF
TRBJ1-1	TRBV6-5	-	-	TGTGCCAGCGAACGGGGTATGGACACTGAAGCTTTCTTT	CASERGMDTEAFF
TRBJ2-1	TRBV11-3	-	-	TGTGCCAGCAGAGATGGGTGGGGGCGCCTAGAAGTAGGGCAGTTCTTC	CASRDGWGRLEVGQFF
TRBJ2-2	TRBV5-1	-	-	TGCGCCAGCAGCTTCGGCGGAACGAACACCGGGGAGCTGTTTTTT	CASSFGGTNTGELFF
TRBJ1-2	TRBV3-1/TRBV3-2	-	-	TGTGCCAGCAGCCAAAGAGGACAGCTCTATGGCTACACCTTC	CASSQRGQLYGYTF
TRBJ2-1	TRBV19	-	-	TGTGCCAGTACCCTTGGGACCTACTACAATGAGCAGTTCTTC	CASTLGTYYNEQFF
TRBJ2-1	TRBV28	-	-	TGTGCCAGCCTCGCCGGGGGATACAATGAGCAGTTCTTC	CASLAGGYNEQFF
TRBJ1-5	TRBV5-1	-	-	TGCGCCAGCAGCCGTAATAGCAATCAGCCCCAGCATTTT	CASSRNSNQPQHF
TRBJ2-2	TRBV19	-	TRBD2	TGTGCCAGGGAAGGGGCTAGCGGAGAGAACACCGGGGAGCTGTTTTTT	CAREGASGENTGELFF
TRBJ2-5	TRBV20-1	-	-	TGCAGTGTCCCCGCGGGAGAGACCCAGTACTTC	CSVPAGETQYF
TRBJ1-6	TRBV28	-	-	TGTGCCAGCAGAGAGAGGAAAGGTGACAGTCATAATTCACCCCTCCACTTT	CASRERKGDSHNSPLHF
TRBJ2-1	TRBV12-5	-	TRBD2	TGTGCTAGTGGCACCGGACTAGCGGGAGGGTATGAGCAGTTCTTC	CASGTGLAGGYEQFF
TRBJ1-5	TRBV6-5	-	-	TGTGCCAGCAGACACGCCGGGGAGCCCCAGCATTTT	CASRHAGEPQHF
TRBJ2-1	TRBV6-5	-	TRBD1	TGTGCCAGCAGTTACCGGGACAGTTCCTACAATGAGCAGTTCTTC	CASSYRDSSYNEQFF
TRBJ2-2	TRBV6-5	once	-	TGTGCCAGCAGTCTCGGGGAGCGGCACACCGGGGAGCTGTTTTTT	CASSLGERHTGELFF
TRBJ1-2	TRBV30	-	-	TGTGCCTGGAGTCTGGGGTTGGGCTACACCTTC	CAWSLGLGYTF
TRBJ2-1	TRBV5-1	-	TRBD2	TGCGCCAGCAGCTTCAAGGCTAGCGGGAACAATGAGCAGTTCTTC	CASSFKASGNNEQFF